Sequencing of this T cell receptor beta chain was carried out in a study of T cell responses to AZD1222 COVID-19 vaccine. In its sample, this clone was seen once. V shed 1 base and J shed 8 bases, with 12 bases lying between them. The germline CDR1 and CDR2 sequences are SEHNR and FQNEAQ (reference sequence). The CDR3 totals 14 residues. Produced via immunoSEQ multiplex PCR; TCRdb's table is partial and in-frame only. This sample has roughly 120,000 clones, with about 94% found just once. The clonotype was recovered from an adult who received the AZD1222 COVID-19 vaccine. The V gene is TRBV7-9, the J gene TRBJ2-1; D is possibly TRBD1 (6 bases). The sample in question was peripheral blood, obtained 28 days after the second AZD1222 dose. The CDR3 nucleotides are TGTGCCAGCAGCTTAGGACAGGCGGTCGATGAGCAGTTCTTC. Its translation is CASSLGQAVDEQFF.